A single sample is the source of the 31 T cell receptor beta chains below, sequenced in a study of blood T cell repertoires in COVID-19. Here immunoSEQ multiplex PCR was the method, and the copy in TCRdb shows in-frame clones only, minus some. This sample has 150,000 to 180,000 clones; approximately 80% occur once, and the top ten carry over 25%. Material for sequencing was peripheral blood. The receptors stem from a woman in her sixties with acute or convalescent COVID-19.

The gene calls are TRBV2 and TRBJ2-3; TRBD2 is a possible D gene (5 bases). Trimming stripped 2 bases from V and 4 bases from J, with 10 bases between. This CDR3 has 14 amino acids. Germline-derived CDR1 and CDR2 are SNHLY and FYNNEI. The CDR3 coding sequence is TGTGCCAGCAGTGAATTGCTGAGGGCAGATACGCAGTATTTT. Protein: CASSELLRADTQYF.

The rearrangement links TRBV6-5 to TRBJ1-4, with 8 positions matching TRBD1. CDR3 length equals 16 residues. Per the germline V gene, CDR1 is MNHEY and CDR2 is SVGAGI. Trimming at V came to 2 bases and at J to 4 bases, leaving 6 bases not matched to a gene. CDR3 sequence: CASSYGRGRNNEKLFF. The CDR3 coding sequence is TGTGCCAGCAGTTACGGCAGGGGGCGAAATAATGAAAAACTGTTTTTT.

This clone was observed a handful of times. The V and J genes are TRBV6-5 and TRBJ2-7, with D possibly TRBD2 on 5 matching bases. V lost 8 bases to trimming and J lost 0 bases, with 17 bases between them. CDR3 length equals 15 residues. Germline loops: CDR1 MNHEY, CDR2 SVGAGI. The CDR3 here is CASYSAGKSSYEQYV. In DNA form, the CDR3 reads TGTGCCAGCTATTCAGCCGGGAAGAGCTCCTACGAGCAGTACGTC.

This clone was seen just once. The CDR3 sequence is CASSPRGASYNEQFF. As DNA, the CDR3 is TGTGCCAGCAGCCCTCGGGGGGCGTCCTACAATGAGCAGTTCTTC. This chain uses TRBV27 with TRBJ2-1; tentative D call: TRBD2 (7 bases). Germline V gives CDR1 MNHEY, CDR2 SMNVEV (reference sequence). V lost 6 bases to trimming and J lost 1 base, with 13 bases between them. This CDR3 has 15 amino acids.

This sequence joins TRBV9 and TRBJ2-3, with D maybe TRBD2 (5 bases). Germline V gene data show CDR1 as SGDLS and CDR2 as YYNGEE. Trimming removed 1 base at V and 5 bases at J, with 8 bases between. The CDR3 is made up of 13 amino acids. CDR3 sequence (DNA): TGTGCCAGCAGCGTAAAAGGGAGAGATACGCAGTATTTT. Its protein product is CASSVKGRDTQYF.

V is TRBV6-1 and J is TRBJ1-5, with TRBD1 identical over 10 bases. Germline assignment: CDR1 MNHNS and CDR2 SASEGT. After removal of 3 bases from V and 7 bases from J, the junction contained 6 bases not matched to a gene. The CDR3 sequence is 15 residues long. The DNA for the CDR3 is TGTGCCAGCAGTGATTGGACAGGGGGTGGGCAGCCCCAGCATTTT. It translates to CASSDWTGGGQPQHF.

The V gene is TRBV19, the J gene TRBJ1-2; D possibly corresponds to TRBD1 (6 bases). The ends were cut back, 3 bases at V and 4 bases at J, with 24 bases in the middle. CDR3 length: 18 residues. Germline values: CDR1 LNHDA, CDR2 SQIVND (reference sequence). The CDR3: CASSILNSGASYSYGYTF. The CDR3 DNA reads TGTGCCAGTAGTATCCTAAATTCAGGGGCCTCCTATTCCTATGGCTACACCTTC.

The V call is TRBV11-2, the J call TRBJ1-5, with 8 bases that match TRBD1. This CDR3 has 14 residues. J lost 3 bases, V lost 5 bases, and 3 bases had no gene match. Germline V gene sequence: CDR1 SGHAT, CDR2 FQNNGV. CDR3 sequence: CASSIQGDNQPQHF. The CDR3 DNA follows: TGTGCCAGCAGCATACAGGGGGACAATCAGCCCCAGCATTTT.

CDR3 residues: CASSYSPGRSYNEQFF. CDR3 bases: TGTGCCAGCAGTTACTCTCCAGGGAGGTCCTACAATGAGCAGTTCTTC. The chain employs TRBV6-5 and TRBJ2-1; D possibly corresponds to TRBD2 (6 bases). Germline V lookup: CDR1 MNHEY, CDR2 SVGAGI. This CDR3 is 16 amino acids long. The V end was cut by 0 bases, the J end by 1 base, with 10 bases between.

This sequence joins TRBV18 and TRBJ2-1; 8 bases agree with TRBD1. Germline V gene data show CDR1 as KGHSH and CDR2 as LQKENI. The trim removed 3 bases at V and 7 bases at J, leaving 5 bases unmatched. This CDR3 has 14 residues. DNA of the CDR3: TGTGCCAGCTCACCGGACAGGGAATGGAATGAGCAGTTCTTC. This codes for CASSPDREWNEQFF.

A word on this clone: The same CDR3 can be traced to other DNA sequences in this sample. CDR3 sequence reads: CASSPGQGAGGNTIYF. The CDR3 DNA sequence: TGTGCCAGCAGCCCGGGACAGGGGGCAGGTGGAAACACCATATATTTT. V is TRBV7-8 and J is TRBJ1-3; 12 nucleotides align to TRBD1. The CDR3 runs to 16 residues. Germline assignment: CDR1 SGHVS and CDR2 FQNEAQ. V gave up 5 bases and J gave up 3 bases; unmatched junction bases: 5.

The CDR3 DNA sequence: TGTGCCAGCAGCTTGGCACCAGGGGGCCAGGGGCAGTACTTC. Amino acid sequence: CASSLAPGGQGQYF. The gene calls are TRBV5-4 and TRBJ2-7; 8 bases match TRBD1. The CDR3 is made up of 14 amino acids. Looked up from germline, CDR1 is SGHNT and CDR2 is YYREEE (reference sequence). V lost 0 bases and J lost 9; bases outside the gene matches: 8. The variable domain in full, with the rest retrieved from reference TRBV5-4 and TRBJ2-7, is ETGVTQSPTHLIKTRGQQVTLRCSSQSGHNTVSWYQQALGQGPQFIFQYYREEENGRGNFPPRFSGLQFPNYSSELNVNALELDDSALYLCASSLAPGGQGQYFGPGTRLTVT.

The chain joins TRBV18 to TRBJ2-5, with a tentative D call TRBD2 (6 bases). CDR3 length: 13 residues. Germline values: CDR1 KGHSH, CDR2 LQKENI. The germline V and J ends were trimmed by 6 bases and 3 bases, with 11 bases remaining between them. The chain's CDR3 is CASSPWGEETQYF. As DNA, the CDR3 is TGTGCCAGCTCGCCTTGGGGGGAAGAGACCCAGTACTTC.

V and J are TRBV5-4 and TRBJ1-6; no reliable D call. V gave up 6 bases and J gave up 0 bases, with 4 bases separating them. The CDR3 contains 13 residues. Germline V gene sequence: CDR1 SGHNT, CDR2 YYREEE (reference sequence). CDR3 DNA sequence: TGTGCCAGCACAATCTCCTATAATTCACCCCTCCACTTT. This gives the protein CASTISYNSPLHF. The variable domain in full, completed from reference TRBV5-4 and TRBJ1-6, reads ETGVTQSPTHLIKTRGQQVTLRCSSQSGHNTVSWYQQALGQGPQFIFQYYREEENGRGNFPPRFSGLQFPNYSSELNVNALELDDSALYLCASTISYNSPLHFGNGTRLTVT.

The gene calls are TRBV28 and TRBJ1-2; the D is unclear. V lost 2 bases and J 6 bases, leaving 4 bases between the germline ends. The CDR3 is made up of 11 amino acids. Looked up from germline, CDR1 is MDHEN and CDR2 is SYDVKM. In DNA form, the CDR3 reads TGTGCCAGCAGTTTAGAGGATGGCTACACCTTC. The encoded protein is CASSLEDGYTF.

V is TRBV18 and J is TRBJ1-2; the match to TRBD1 covers 8 bases. The trim removed 0 bases at V and 2 bases at J, leaving 11 bases unmatched. Germline assignment: CDR1 KGHSH and CDR2 LQKENI. The length of the CDR3 is 18 residues. This chain's CDR3 is CASSPPGTGGSSNYGYTF. The CDR3 DNA is TGTGCCAGCTCACCACCCGGGACAGGAGGAAGTTCGAACTATGGCTACACCTTC.

This rearrangement joins TRBV3-1 (or the pseudogene TRBV3-2) to TRBJ1-2, with a possible D match to TRBD1 (5 bases). The CDR3 runs 15 residues. Per the germline V gene, CDR1 is LGHDT and CDR2 is YNNKEL (reference sequence). V dropped 5 bases and J dropped 4 bases, with 17 bases sitting between them. CDR3 DNA sequence: TGTGCCAGCAGCTCCCGACCCGGGGGGGGCTATGGCTACACCTTC. This encodes CASSSRPGGGYGYTF.

This chain joins TRBV5-1 and TRBJ1-4; 9 bases line up with TRBD1. The junction had 1 base not matched to a gene; V was cut back by 0 bases and J by 1 base. The CDR3 runs 16 residues. Per germline, CDR1 SGHRS and CDR2 YFSETQ. CDR3 loop: CASSLGQGGTNEKLFF. In DNA form, the CDR3 reads TGCGCCAGCAGCTTGGGACAGGGGGGAACTAATGAAAAACTGTTTTTT. Full variable domain (remainder filled in from reference TRBV5-1 and TRBJ1-4): KAGVTQTPRYLIKTRGQQVTLSCSPISGHRSVSWYQQTPGQGLQFLFEYFSETQRNKGNFPGRFSGRQFSNSRSEMNVSTLELGDSALYLCASSLGQGGTNEKLFFGSGTQLSVL.

This clone was counted once. The chain recombines TRBV7-8 with TRBJ1-6; 9 bases map to TRBD1. Trimming at V came to 5 bases and at J to 0 bases, leaving 8 bases not matched to a gene. Per germline, CDR1 SGHVS and CDR2 FQNEAQ. The CDR3 is 18 residues long. The DNA of the CDR3 is TGTGCCAGCAGCCGCTGGGACAGGGAAAGCTCCTATAATTCACCCCTCCACTTT. This encodes CASSRWDRESSYNSPLHF.

V and J are TRBV5-1 and TRBJ1-3, with D perhaps matching TRBD1 (6 bases). This CDR3 has 16 amino acids. CDR1 SGHRS and CDR2 YFSETQ come from the germline V gene. V was trimmed by 6 bases and J by 0 bases, leaving 16 bases between them. CDR3 in amino acids: CASTLQGLLSGNTIYF. CDR3 nucleotides: TGCGCCAGCACCCTACAGGGTTTACTCTCTGGAAACACCATATATTTT.

V gene TRBV5-5 combines with J gene TRBJ1-1; 8 nucleotides align to TRBD1. CDR3 length equals 15 residues. The V gene end was trimmed by 3 bases and the J gene end by 3 bases; junction bases not matched to a gene: 7. CDR1 SGHKS and CDR2 YYEKEE come from the germline V gene (reference sequence). The CDR3 here is CASSWAGTGYTEAFF. CDR3 nucleotide sequence: TGTGCCAGCAGCTGGGCCGGGACAGGATACACTGAAGCTTTCTTT.

J is TRBJ1-2 and V is TRBV7-9; no firm D call. This CDR3 contains 13 residues. Trimming cost V 2 bases and J 3 bases, with 7 bases left between them. In germline, CDR1 is SEHNR, CDR2 FQNEAQ (reference sequence). The CDR3 loop is CASSLTGDYGYTF. In DNA form, the CDR3 reads TGTGCCAGCAGCTTAACCGGAGACTATGGCTACACCTTC.

The chain recombines TRBV28 with TRBJ1-2; 8 bases are a match to TRBD1. Germline V gene lookup returns CDR1 MDHEN and CDR2 SYDVKM. The CDR3 runs to 17 residues. V was clipped by 1 base and J by 3 bases; unmatched bases: 10. The CDR3 here is CASSLSGGQGRDYGYTF. Written as DNA, the CDR3 is TGTGCCAGCAGTTTATCGGGAGGACAGGGAAGGGACTATGGCTACACCTTC.

As for this clone: One end of the junction does not line up with germline, which may come from a read error. The genes are TRBV7-3 and TRBJ1-6, with unresolved D. Per the germline V gene, CDR1 is SGHTA and CDR2 is FQGTGA. This CDR3 comprises 14 residues. The CDR3 DNA sequence: TGTGTCAGCACCCTAGGTGGATCTAATTCACCCCTCCACTTT. Translated, it gives CVSTLGGSNSPLHF.

The DNA of the CDR3 is TGTGCCTGGAGGGTCCCCGGGGGCTACACCTTC. It translates to CAWRVPGGYTF. This sequence joins TRBV30 and TRBJ1-2; D remains ambiguous. The CDR3 spans 11 residues. Germline loops: CDR1 GTSNPN, CDR2 SVGIG (reference sequence). Trimming removed 3 bases at V and 8 bases at J, with 10 bases between. The full variable domain, rest sourced from reference TRBV30 and TRBJ1-2, is SQTIHQWPATLVQPVGSPLSLECTVEGTSNPNLYWYRQAAGRGLQLLFYSVGIGQISSEVPQNLSASRPQDRQFILSSKKLLLSDSGFYLCAWRVPGGYTFGSGTRLTVV.

The J gene is TRBJ1-3, the V gene TRBV30; no clear D. There are 15 residues in the CDR3. With 2 bases removed from V and 0 bases from J, the gap between germline ends came to 11 bases. CDR1 and CDR2 (germline): GTSNPN, SVGIG (reference sequence). CDR3 nucleotides: TGTGCCTGGAGTCTCCGCGGGTACTCTGGAAACACCATATATTTT. Its protein is CAWSLRGYSGNTIYF.

The J gene is TRBJ1-3, the V gene TRBV4-1; the D gene is possibly TRBD1 (6 bases). The CDR3 contains 14 residues. In germline, CDR1 is MGHRA, CDR2 YSYEKL. Trimming removed 4 bases from V and 2 bases from J, with 9 bases in between. Here the CDR3 reads CASSPGETGNTIYF. The CDR3 DNA reads TGCGCCAGCAGCCCAGGGGAAACTGGAAACACCATATATTTT.

V and J are TRBV29-1 and TRBJ1-2; 12 bases are shared with TRBD1. CDR3 length equals 14 residues. Trimming cost V 6 bases and J 4 bases; bases outside gene matches: 6. Germline V lookup: CDR1 SQVTM, CDR2 ANQGSEA. In DNA, the CDR3 is TGCAGCGTCGCCGGGACAGGGGGCGGCTATGGCTACACCTTC. It translates to CSVAGTGGGYGYTF.

The chain joins TRBV30 to TRBJ1-4, with D possibly being TRBD1 (5 bases). This CDR3 is 14 amino acids long. CDR1 and CDR2 from the germline V gene are GTSNPN and SVGIG (reference sequence). V was cut by 2 bases and J by 8 bases, with 15 bases left in between. CDR3 loop: CAWSTAGLGEKLFF. In DNA form, the CDR3 reads TGTGCCTGGAGTACCGCGGGGCTGGGGGAAAAACTGTTTTTT.

The chain links TRBV12-3 or TRBV12-4 to TRBJ2-5; a weak D match, TRBD1 (6 bases). The CDR3 sequence is 13 residues long. The V end was cut by 2 bases, the J end by 4 bases, with 8 bases between. The CDR3 DNA sequence: TGTGCCAGCAGTTTACAGGGGCGAGAGACCCAGTACTTC. Amino acid sequence: CASSLQGRETQYF.

The chain carries TRBV10-3 and TRBJ1-5; D is undetermined. With 2 bases removed from V and 7 bases from J, the gap between germline ends came to 6 bases. The CDR3 sequence is 12 residues long. From germline, CDR1 is ENHRY and CDR2 SYGVKD. The CDR3 DNA reads TGTGCCATCAGTGAGGAGGTACAGCCCCAGCATTTT. It encodes CAISEEVQPQHF.